The clone carrying this T cell receptor beta chain was observed a single time. This specimen comes from a study of blood T cell repertoires in COVID-19. Looking at the study overall: The study drew acute and convalescent COVID-19 samples from the United States, Italy and Spain. From T cells, B-cell-depleted T cells, or PBMCs came the material, which was cDNA or gDNA.

Original processing notes: Nucleated cell number was recorded as an estimate derived from reference gene primer amplification. The assay was immunoSEQ multiplex PCR, and TCRdb's table has in-frame clones only and misses some. V and J calls and clone size are given by that table; D and trimming were obtained from the DNA. The table shows 150,000 to 200,000 clones, with roughly 89% occurring only once. This receptor was obtained from a man in his forties with acute or convalescent COVID-19. The sequenced sample was peripheral blood.

The CDR3 reads CATSRVLGQGYYGYTF. For the CDR3, the DNA is TGTGCCACCAGCAGAGTCCTCGGACAGGGCTACTATGGCTACACCTTC. The chain combines TRBV15 with TRBJ1-2; 8 bases map to TRBD1. CDR3 size: 16 residues. From germline, CDR1 is LNHNV and CDR2 YYDKDF (reference sequence). The trim removed 1 base at V and 3 bases at J, leaving 7 bases unmatched. The entire variable domain, with the rest obtained from reference TRBV15 and TRBJ1-2, is as follows: DAMVIQNPRYQVTQFGKPVTLSCSQTLNHNVMYWYQQKSSQAPKLLFHYYDKDFNNEADTPDNFQSRRPNTSFCFLDIRSPGLGDTAMYLCATSRVLGQGYYGYTFGSGTRLTVV.